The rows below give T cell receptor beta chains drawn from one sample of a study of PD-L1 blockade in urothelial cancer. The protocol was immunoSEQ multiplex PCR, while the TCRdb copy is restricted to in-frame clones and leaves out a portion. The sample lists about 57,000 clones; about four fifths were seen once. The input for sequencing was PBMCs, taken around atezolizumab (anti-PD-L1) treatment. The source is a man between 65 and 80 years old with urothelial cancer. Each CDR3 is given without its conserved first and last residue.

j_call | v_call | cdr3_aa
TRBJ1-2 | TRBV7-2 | ASSLGSRDYGYT
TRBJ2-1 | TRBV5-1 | ASSFRRDAPYNEQF
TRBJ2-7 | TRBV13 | ASSLTSESEQY
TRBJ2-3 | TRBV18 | ASSSPNRPRTDTQY
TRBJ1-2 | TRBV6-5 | ASDLGGDYGYT
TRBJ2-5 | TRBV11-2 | ASSLAPQTGGTQY
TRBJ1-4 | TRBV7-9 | ASSFGGTNEKLF
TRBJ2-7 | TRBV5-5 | ASSLAAGVHEQY
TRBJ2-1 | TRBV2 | ASSEAHRGSGNEQF
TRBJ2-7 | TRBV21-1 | ASSRRRFPSYEQY
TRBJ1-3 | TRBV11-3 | ASSPPTGGPGNTIY
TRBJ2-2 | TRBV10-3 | AISGGENTGELF
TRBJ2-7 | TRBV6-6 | ASSKDRGFDEQY
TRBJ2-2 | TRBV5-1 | AARQGESTGELF
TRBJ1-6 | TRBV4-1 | ASSQTGGVSDSPLH
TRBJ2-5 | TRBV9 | ASSVGGEAGETQY
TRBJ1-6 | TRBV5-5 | ASSLQGGGSPLH
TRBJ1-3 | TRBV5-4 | ASSSSPGTGGGNTIY
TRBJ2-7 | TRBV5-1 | ASSLALSGGTYEQY
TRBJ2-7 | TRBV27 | ASSSRQNSVQY
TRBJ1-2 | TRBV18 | ASSPRTAQSNYGYT
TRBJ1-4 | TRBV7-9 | ASSQETGGKLF
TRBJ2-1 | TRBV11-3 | ASSPGGGSDEQF
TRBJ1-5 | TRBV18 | ASSPPGRGLSGGNQPQH
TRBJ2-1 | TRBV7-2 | ASSLNSGNYNEQF
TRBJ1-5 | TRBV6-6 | ASTQRSYSNQPQH
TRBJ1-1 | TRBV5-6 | ASSSLPGSNTEAF